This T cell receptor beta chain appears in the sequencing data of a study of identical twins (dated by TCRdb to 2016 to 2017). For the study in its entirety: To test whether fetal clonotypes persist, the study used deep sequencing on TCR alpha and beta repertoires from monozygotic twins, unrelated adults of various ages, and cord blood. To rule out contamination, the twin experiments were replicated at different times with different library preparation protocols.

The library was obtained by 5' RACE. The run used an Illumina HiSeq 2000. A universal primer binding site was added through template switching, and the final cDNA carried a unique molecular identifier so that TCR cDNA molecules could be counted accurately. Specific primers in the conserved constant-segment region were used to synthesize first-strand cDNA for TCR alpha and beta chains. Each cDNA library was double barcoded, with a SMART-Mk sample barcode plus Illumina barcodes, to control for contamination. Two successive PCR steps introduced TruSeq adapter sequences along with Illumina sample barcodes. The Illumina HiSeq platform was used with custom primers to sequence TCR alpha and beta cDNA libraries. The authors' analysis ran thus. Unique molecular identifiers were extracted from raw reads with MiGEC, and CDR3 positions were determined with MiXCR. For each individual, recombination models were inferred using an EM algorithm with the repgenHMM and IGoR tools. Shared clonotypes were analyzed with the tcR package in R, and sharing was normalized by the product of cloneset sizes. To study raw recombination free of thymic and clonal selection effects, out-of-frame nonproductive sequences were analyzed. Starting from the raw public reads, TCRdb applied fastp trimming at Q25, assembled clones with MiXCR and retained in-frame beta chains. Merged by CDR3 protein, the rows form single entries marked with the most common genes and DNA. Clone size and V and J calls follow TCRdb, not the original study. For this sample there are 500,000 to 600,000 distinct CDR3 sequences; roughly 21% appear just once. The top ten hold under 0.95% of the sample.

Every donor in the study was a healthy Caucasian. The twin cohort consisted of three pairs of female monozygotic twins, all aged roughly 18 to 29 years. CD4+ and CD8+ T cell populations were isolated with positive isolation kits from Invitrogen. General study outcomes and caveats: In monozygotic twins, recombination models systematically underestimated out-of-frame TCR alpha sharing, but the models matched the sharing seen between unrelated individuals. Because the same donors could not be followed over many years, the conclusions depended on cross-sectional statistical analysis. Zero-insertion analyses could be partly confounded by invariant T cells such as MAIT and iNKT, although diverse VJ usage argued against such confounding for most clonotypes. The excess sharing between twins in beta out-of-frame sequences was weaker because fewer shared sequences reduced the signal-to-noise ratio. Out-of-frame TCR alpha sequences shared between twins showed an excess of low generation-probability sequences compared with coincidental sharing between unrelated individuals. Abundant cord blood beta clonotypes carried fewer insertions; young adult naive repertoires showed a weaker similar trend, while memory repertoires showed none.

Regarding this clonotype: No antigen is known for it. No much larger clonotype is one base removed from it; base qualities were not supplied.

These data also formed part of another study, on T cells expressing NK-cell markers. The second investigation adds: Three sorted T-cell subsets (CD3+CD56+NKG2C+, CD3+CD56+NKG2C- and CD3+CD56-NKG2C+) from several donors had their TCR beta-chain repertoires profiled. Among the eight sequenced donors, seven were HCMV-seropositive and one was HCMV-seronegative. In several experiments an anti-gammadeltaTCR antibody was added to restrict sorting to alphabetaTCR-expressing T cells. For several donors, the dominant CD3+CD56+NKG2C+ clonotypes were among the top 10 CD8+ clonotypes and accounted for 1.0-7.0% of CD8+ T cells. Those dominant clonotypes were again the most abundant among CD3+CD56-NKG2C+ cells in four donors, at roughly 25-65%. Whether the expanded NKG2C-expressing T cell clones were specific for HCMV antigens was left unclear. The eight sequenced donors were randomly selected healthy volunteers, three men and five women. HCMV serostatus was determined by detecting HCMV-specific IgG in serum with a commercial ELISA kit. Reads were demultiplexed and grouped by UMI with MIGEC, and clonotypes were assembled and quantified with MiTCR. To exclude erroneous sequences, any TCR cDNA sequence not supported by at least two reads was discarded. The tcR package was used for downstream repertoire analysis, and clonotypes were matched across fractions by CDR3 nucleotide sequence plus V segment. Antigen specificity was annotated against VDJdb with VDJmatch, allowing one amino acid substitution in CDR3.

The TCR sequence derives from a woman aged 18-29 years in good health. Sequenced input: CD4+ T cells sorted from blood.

The CDR3 region reads CASSQEWPLGNEQFF. The sequenced DNA: TGCGCCAGCAGCCAAGAATGGCCGTTGGGCAATGAGCAGTTCTTC. This sequence uses TRBV4-3 and TRBJ2-1, with no reliable assignment of the D segment. From the germline V gene, CDR1 is LGHNA and CDR2 is YSLEER. Taken from cysteine to phenylalanine, the CDR3 has 15 residues. Left in the record is the CDR3 DNA by itself, 45 bases read in frame from the first base. The V end loses 0 bases and the J end loses 6 bases, and a stretch of 12 bases separates them.